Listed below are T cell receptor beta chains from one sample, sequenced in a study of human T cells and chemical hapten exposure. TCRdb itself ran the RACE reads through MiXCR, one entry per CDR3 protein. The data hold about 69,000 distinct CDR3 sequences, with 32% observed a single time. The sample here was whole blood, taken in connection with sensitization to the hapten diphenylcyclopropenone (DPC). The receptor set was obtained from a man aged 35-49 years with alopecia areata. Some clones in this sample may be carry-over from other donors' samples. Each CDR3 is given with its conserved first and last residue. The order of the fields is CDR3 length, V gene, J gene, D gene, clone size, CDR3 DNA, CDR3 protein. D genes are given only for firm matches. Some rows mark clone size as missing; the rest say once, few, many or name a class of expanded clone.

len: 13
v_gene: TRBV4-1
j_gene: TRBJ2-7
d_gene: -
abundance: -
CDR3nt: TGCGCCAGCAGCCAAGCCCAGGGATACGAGCAGTACTTC
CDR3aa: CASSQAQGYEQYF

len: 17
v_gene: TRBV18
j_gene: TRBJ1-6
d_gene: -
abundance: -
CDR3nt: TGTGCCAGCTCACCACTCAAAGGTTCCTCCTATAATTCACCCCTCCACTTT
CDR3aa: CASSPLKGSSYNSPLHF

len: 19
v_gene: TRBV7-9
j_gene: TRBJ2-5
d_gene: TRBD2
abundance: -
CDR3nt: TGTGCCAGCAGCTTCTTCCCGGGACTAGCGGGAGCCGAGGAAGAGACCCAGTACTTC
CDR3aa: CASSFFPGLAGAEEETQYF

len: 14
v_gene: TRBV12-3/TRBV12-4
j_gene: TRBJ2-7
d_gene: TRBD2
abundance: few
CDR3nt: TGTGCCAGCAGGATAGCGGGTCCCGCCTACGAGCAGTACTTC
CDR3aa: CASRIAGPAYEQYF

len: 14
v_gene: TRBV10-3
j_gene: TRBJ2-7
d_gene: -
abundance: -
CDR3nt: TGTGCCATCAGTGAGTCCTTACAGATCTACGAGCAGTACTTC
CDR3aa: CAISESLQIYEQYF

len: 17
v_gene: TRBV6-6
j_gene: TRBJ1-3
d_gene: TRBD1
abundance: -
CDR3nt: TGTGCCAGCAGTTACCCAGGACAGGGGGCTACTGGAAACACCATATATTTT
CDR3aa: CASSYPGQGATGNTIYF

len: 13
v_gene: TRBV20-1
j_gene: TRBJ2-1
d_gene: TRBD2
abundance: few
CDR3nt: TGCAGTGCTAGAGAAGGACTAGCCTATGAGCAGTTCTTC
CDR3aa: CSAREGLAYEQFF

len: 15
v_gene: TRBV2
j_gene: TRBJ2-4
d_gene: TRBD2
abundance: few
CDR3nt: TGTGCCAGCAGTCCCCTTTTAGCGGGAGGGAACATTCAGTACTTC
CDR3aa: CASSPLLAGGNIQYF

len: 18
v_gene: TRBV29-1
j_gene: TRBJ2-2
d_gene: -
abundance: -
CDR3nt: TGCAGCGTTGAAGATGGGGAGGGGGCGCGGGGACCAACCGGGGAGCTGTTTTTT
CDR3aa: CSVEDGEGARGPTGELFF

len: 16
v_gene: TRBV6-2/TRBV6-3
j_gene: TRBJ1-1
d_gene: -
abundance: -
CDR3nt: TGTGCCAGCAGTTACTACAACTGGGGGACGGGGACTGAAGCTTTCTTT
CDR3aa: CASSYYNWGTGTEAFF

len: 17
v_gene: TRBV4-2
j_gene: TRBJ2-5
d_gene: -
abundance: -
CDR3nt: TGTGCCAGCAGCCCACCTTTAGGGGGGCGCCTCCAGGAGACCCAGTACTTC
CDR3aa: CASSPPLGGRLQETQYF

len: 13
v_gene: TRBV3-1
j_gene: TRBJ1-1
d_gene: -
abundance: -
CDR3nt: TGTGCCAGCAGCCAGCAGCCCTACACTGAAGCTTTCTTT
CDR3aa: CASSQQPYTEAFF